The source of this T cell receptor beta chain is a study of regulatory T cells in long-lasting Graves disease. This clonotype was seen many times. Time point described: newly diagnosed GD, antithyroid drugs for less than 3 months. The TCR library used RNA extracted from PBMCs. Graves' disease diagnosis followed American Thyroid Association guidelines. The authors built TCR beta libraries using iRepertoire HTBI primers and Arm-PCR of CDR3 regions. TCRdb analysed the multiplex PCR reads with MiXCR anew, one entry per CDR3 protein. The sample lists more than 400,000 distinct CDR3 sequences, roughly 17% occurring once. Germline assignment: CDR1 KGHSH and CDR2 LQKENI. Losses at the gene ends were 2 bases for V and 2 bases for J; bases not matched to a gene: 2. The CDR3 is 15 residues long. The same sample was also used in a study of T cells in Graves' hyperthyroidism and ophthalmopathy. From that study: In simple terms, a model built on 13 V-J features told ophthalmopathy apart from stable hyperthyroidism.

Specimen: peripheral blood mononuclear cells (PBMCs), collected at new diagnosis, from a patient treated with antithyroid drugs. The chain uses TRBV18 and TRBJ2-3, with TRBD1 identical over 9 bases. This clonotype was obtained from a woman in her twenties or thirties with Graves disease. This CDR3 reads CASSPGTGNTDTQYF. In nucleotides, the CDR3 is TGTGCCAGCTCACCAGGGACAGGGAACACAGATACGCAGTATTTT.